This entry lists 26 T cell receptor beta chains sequenced from one sample in a study of beta chain features in type 1 diabetes. Study-level results: Researchers report that Type 1 diabetes patients had moderately but significantly shorter TCRB CDR3s across all four CD4+ subsets.

Their target antigens are unknown. Reverse transcribing all isolated RNA meant expressed TCRB transcripts were sequenced. The method was immunoSEQ multiplex PCR; TCRdb's version includes in-frame clones alone and lacks a portion of them. The profile covers hundreds of thousands of clones, with around 12% appearing a single time and 0.0095% to 0.013% taken by the ten largest. Sequencing used naive CD4+ T cells from blood. These receptors were taken from a woman younger than 35 with type 1 diabetes.

This clone was observed a few times. The V and J genes are TRBV15 and TRBJ2-7; the match to TRBD2 covers 11 bases. Germline-derived CDR1 and CDR2 are LNHNV and YYDKDF (reference sequence). The CDR3 has 15 amino acids. Trimming took 1 base from V and 7 from J; bases not matched to a gene: 6. CDR3 in amino acids: CATSRAGVAGGEQYF. CDR3 DNA: TGTGCCACCAGCAGAGCCGGGGTAGCGGGAGGGGAGCAGTACTTC.

This clone showed up just a few times. CDR3 sequence reads: CASSRQYSGNTIYF. The DNA for the CDR3 is TGTGCCAGCAGTCGACAGTACTCTGGAAACACCATATATTTT. This sequence joins TRBV6-6 and TRBJ1-3; possible D gene TRBD1, 5 bases. Germline assignment: CDR1 MNHNY and CDR2 SVGAGI (reference sequence). This CDR3 spans 14 amino acids. The V end lost 5 bases, the J end lost 0 bases, and 8 bases lay between the germline ends.

This clone was counted a few times. The genes are TRBV28 and TRBJ2-1, with D hard to call. CDR3 length: 15 amino acids. CDR1 and CDR2 from the germline V gene are MDHEN and SYDVKM. Deletions cut 6 bases from V and 5 bases from J, with 17 bases between. Here the CDR3 DNA reads TGTGCCAGCAGCCCAACCGCAAAACTAAACAATGAGCAGTTCTTC. Translation gives CASSPTAKLNNEQFF.

This clone has just a few counts. This chain connects TRBV7-2 to TRBJ1-1, with D possibly being TRBD1 (6 bases). The CDR3 is 14 residues long. Deletions cut 5 bases from V and 3 bases from J, with 13 bases between. CDR1 and CDR2 (germline): SGHTA, FQGNSA. CDR3 sequence reads: CASSQEAGDTEAFF. As DNA, the CDR3 is TGTGCCAGCAGCCAGGAGGCAGGGGACACTGAAGCTTTCTTT.

This clone has just a few counts. The chain employs TRBV7-9 and TRBJ1-6; 9 bases are a match to TRBD1. The germline gives CDR1 SEHNR, CDR2 FQNEAQ (reference sequence). Losses at the gene ends were 3 bases for V and 10 bases for J; bases not matched to a gene: 7. The CDR3 has 15 residues. The CDR3 bases are TGTGCCAGCAGCTTGGCCGGGACAGGGAACTCACCCCTCCACTTT. This translates into CASSLAGTGNSPLHF.

This clone was seen only a few times. DNA of the CDR3: TGTGCCAGCAGCCCTACCCGGGACAAAAACTACGAGCAGTACTTC. This codes for CASSPTRDKNYEQYF. The rearrangement links TRBV4-2 to TRBJ2-7, with D tentatively TRBD1 (6 bases). Germline V lookup: CDR1 LGHNA, CDR2 YNFKEQ. With 4 bases removed from V and 3 bases from J, the gap between germline ends came to 16 bases. This CDR3 region has 15 residues.

The V and J genes are TRBV29-1 and TRBJ2-5; 10 bases are a match to TRBD2. The germline V gene encodes CDR1 SQVTM and CDR2 ANQGSEA. The length of the CDR3 is 14 residues. The CDR3 coding sequence is TGCAGTGGGAGTCCAGCGGGGGGGTTAGAGACCCAGTACTTC. Protein: CSGSPAGGLETQYF. Filled out from reference TRBV29-1 and TRBJ2-5, the complete variable domain reads SAVISQKPSRDICQRGTSLTIQCQVDSQVTMMFWYRQQPGQSLTLIATANQGSEATYESGFVIDKFPISRPNLTFSTLTVSNMSPEDSSIYLCSGSPAGGLETQYFGPGTRLLVL.

The rearrangement links TRBV4-1 to TRBJ1-2; D is ambiguous. Looked up from germline, CDR1 is MGHRA and CDR2 is YSYEKL. Trimming stripped 0 bases from V and 1 base from J, with 9 bases between. The CDR3 spans 15 residues. CDR3 loop: CASSQDGSNNYGYTF. The CDR3 coding sequence is TGCGCCAGCAGCCAAGACGGGAGCAATAACTATGGCTACACCTTC.

This clone was picked up a small number of times. This chain links TRBV15 with TRBJ2-5; TRBD2 matches 7 bases. The CDR3 is 16 residues long. Germline loops: CDR1 LNHNV, CDR2 YYDKDF (reference sequence). V lost 0 bases to trimming and J lost 2 bases; unmatched junction nucleotides: 6. CDR3 residues: CATSRELRGIQETQYF. In nucleotides, the CDR3 is TGTGCCACCAGCAGAGAATTGCGGGGGATTCAAGAGACCCAGTACTTC.

The chain couples TRBV9 to TRBJ2-3, with a tentative D call TRBD2 (5 bases). This CDR3 region has 16 residues. Germline loops: CDR1 SGDLS, CDR2 YYNGEE. The V and J ends lost 6 bases and 8 bases respectively, with 25 bases between them. For the CDR3, the DNA is TGTGCCAGCACTCGGGGAGTGCCGACTTCGGGGAGTACGCAGTATTTT. As protein: CASTRGVPTSGSTQYF.

The rearrangement joins TRBV20-1 to TRBJ1-2; no clear D gene. The CDR3 extends over 10 amino acids. Trimming removed 3 bases at V and 6 bases at J, with 5 bases between. CDR1 is DFQATT and CDR2 is SNEGSKA in the germline V gene (reference sequence). This CDR3 is CSARANGYTF. For the CDR3, the DNA is TGCAGTGCTAGGGCAAATGGCTACACCTTC.

The V gene is TRBV6-5, the J gene TRBJ1-5, with unresolved D. The CDR3 loop spans 13 amino acids. Per the germline V gene, CDR1 is MNHEY and CDR2 is SVGAGI. V dropped 2 bases and J dropped 4 bases, with 6 bases sitting between them. CDR3 sequence: CASSYRRNQPQHF. The CDR3 nucleotides read TGTGCCAGCAGTTACAGGAGAAATCAGCCCCAGCATTTT.

The chain has TRBV27 and TRBJ2-1; possibly TRBD2 for D (5 bases). Germline values: CDR1 MNHEY, CDR2 SMNVEV (reference sequence). This CDR3 comprises 13 residues. V gave up 5 bases and J gave up 7 bases, with 12 bases separating them. The CDR3: CASSPPPGNEQFF. The CDR3 DNA reads TGTGCCAGCAGTCCGCCCCCGGGAAATGAGCAGTTCTTC.

This clone was seen a handful of times. The rearrangement joins TRBV27 to TRBJ2-1; 12 bases map to TRBD2. J gave up 8 bases and V 1 base, and 6 bases lay outside the gene matches. The CDR3 loop spans 16 amino acids. Germline V gene data show CDR1 as MNHEY and CDR2 as SMNVEV (reference sequence). The CDR3 here is CASSLLTSGSWHEQFF. CDR3 DNA sequence: TGTGCCAGCAGTTTATTGACTAGCGGGAGTTGGCATGAGCAGTTCTTC.

The chain couples TRBV30 to TRBJ2-3, with 12 bases that match TRBD2. This CDR3 has 15 amino acids. J gave up 0 bases and V 5 bases, and 3 bases lay outside the gene matches. CDR1 and CDR2 from the germline V gene are GTSNPN and SVGIG (reference sequence). The CDR3 region is CAWALAGGSTDTQYF. CDR3 nucleotides: TGTGCCTGGGCCCTAGCGGGAGGGAGCACAGATACGCAGTATTTT.

This clone was seen a handful of times. The rearrangement links TRBV28 to TRBJ1-1, with 7 bases that match TRBD1. The CDR3 runs 14 residues. V lost 6 bases, J lost 1 base, and 5 bases stayed unmatched. Germline CDR1 and CDR2: MDHEN and SYDVKM. CDR3 nucleotides: TGTGCCAGCAGACCGGGACAGACGAACACTGAAGCTTTCTTT. Its protein product is CASRPGQTNTEAFF.

This chain links TRBV6-6 with TRBJ2-1; the match to TRBD2 covers 8 bases. The CDR3 runs to 14 residues. CDR1 is MNHNY and CDR2 is SVGAGI in the germline V gene (reference sequence). V was pared by 2 bases and J by 4 bases, with 1 base of the junction left unmatched. CDR3 coding DNA: TGTGCCAGCAGTTACCCGGGGGGGTACAATGAGCAGTTCTTC. Translating it yields CASSYPGGYNEQFF.

The sample holds a few counts of this clone. J is TRBJ2-2 and V is TRBV30; perhaps TRBD1 as D (5 bases). The V gene's germline CDR1 is GTSNPN and CDR2 SVGIG (reference sequence). Trimming left V 5 bases short and J 3 bases short, with 10 bases between. The CDR3 runs 13 residues. In DNA, the CDR3 is TGTGCCTGGGGTACAGGTTACACCGGGGAGCTGTTTTTT. Protein sequence: CAWGTGYTGELFF.

The chain couples TRBV9 to TRBJ2-2; D is ambiguous. The CDR3 is made up of 13 amino acids. The germline CDR1 and CDR2 sequences are SGDLS and YYNGEE. V was cut by 0 bases and J by 4 bases, with 4 bases left in between. CDR3 sequence (DNA): TGTGCCAGCAGCGTAGTAGTCACCGGGGAGCTGTTTTTT. It specifies CASSVVVTGELFF.

The chain employs TRBV7-9 and TRBJ2-3; the D gene is possibly TRBD1 (5 bases). Germline CDR1 SEHNR, CDR2 FQNEAQ (reference sequence). CDR3 length: 15 residues. Trimming stripped 0 bases from V and 6 bases from J, with 13 bases between. The CDR3, as DNA: TGTGCCAGCAGCTTAGCGTTGGGGCTGATGGATACGCAGTATTTT. This sequence encodes CASSLALGLMDTQYF.

This clone was counted between two and nine times. The rearrangement uses TRBV4-1 and TRBJ2-7; no clear D gene. The germline V and J ends were trimmed by 3 bases and 4 bases, with 16 bases remaining between them. This CDR3 comprises 15 residues. The germline gives CDR1 MGHRA, CDR2 YSYEKL. The CDR3 reads CASSHPPMRLYEQYF. DNA for the CDR3: TGCGCCAGCAGCCATCCCCCGATGCGGCTTTACGAGCAGTACTTC.

This clone showed up just a few times. The chain links TRBV30 to TRBJ2-3; D call uncertain. The CDR3 is 11 residues long. The germline gives CDR1 GTSNPN, CDR2 SVGIG (reference sequence). V lost 3 bases to trimming and J lost 6 bases, with 7 bases between them. CDR3 sequence reads: CAWRYLDTQYF. The DNA of the CDR3 is TGTGCCTGGAGGTACTTGGATACGCAGTATTTT.

This clone came up a few times. The rearrangement uses TRBV7-3 and TRBJ2-1; no reliable D call. The CDR3 spans 12 residues. The germline V and J ends were trimmed by 4 bases and 9 bases, with 10 bases remaining between them. Germline assignment: CDR1 SGHTA and CDR2 FQGTGA. The CDR3: CASSSNVGEQFF. The CDR3 bases are TGTGCCAGCAGCTCCAACGTCGGTGAGCAGTTCTTC. The entire variable domain, with the rest obtained from reference TRBV7-3 and TRBJ2-1, is as follows: GAGVSQTPSNKVTEKGKYVELRCDPISGHTALYWYRQSLGQGPEFLIYFQGTGAADDSGLPNDRFFAVRPEGSVSTLKIQRTERGDSAVYLCASSSNVGEQFFGPGTRLTVL.

This clone was counted only a few times. V usage is TRBV11-1 and J usage is TRBJ1-1, with 7 positions matching TRBD1. There are 14 residues in the CDR3. Trimming at V came to 5 bases and at J to 6 bases, leaving 9 bases not matched to a gene. The V gene's germline CDR1 is SGHAT and CDR2 FQDESV (reference sequence). CDR3 sequence reads: CASSPRLGQAEAFF. CDR3 DNA: TGTGCCAGCAGCCCACGCCTCGGACAGGCTGAAGCTTTCTTT.

V and J are TRBV28 and TRBJ2-1; tentatively, D is TRBD1 (5 bases). This CDR3 is 14 amino acids long. Per germline, CDR1 MDHEN and CDR2 SYDVKM. V lost 3 bases, J lost 1 base, and 7 bases lay in between. For the CDR3, the DNA is TGTGCCAGCAGTTTGCCAGGGTCCTACAATGAGCAGTTCTTC. This encodes CASSLPGSYNEQFF.

The chain combines TRBV28 with TRBJ1-3; D is unresolved. Trimming left V 8 bases short and J 0 bases short, with 8 bases between. CDR1 is MDHEN, CDR2 SYDVKM, per germline. The CDR3 totals 13 residues. The CDR3 DNA sequence: TGTGCCAGCGGGCGCCGCTCTGGAAACACCATATATTTT. It is translated as CASGRRSGNTIYF.